One TCR beta chain is described in this entry. TCRdb keeps only in-frame clones here, not all; method: immunoSEQ multiplex PCR. The table records around 88,000 clones, around 88% of them present only once. The entry originates in a study of T cell responses to AZD1222 COVID-19 vaccine. CDR1 is LNHDA, CDR2 SQIVND, per germline (reference sequence). V gave up 7 bases and J gave up 6 bases; unmatched junction bases: 9. This CDR3 contains 14 residues. The starting material was peripheral blood, obtained on day 0 of MenACWY control vaccination. This sequence joins TRBV19 and TRBJ1-2; TRBD1 matches 9 bases. This TCR derives from an adult in good health. The CDR3, as DNA: TGTGCCAGTATGACCCGGGGACAGGGTGATGGCTACACCTTC. Residues: CASMTRGQGDGYTF.